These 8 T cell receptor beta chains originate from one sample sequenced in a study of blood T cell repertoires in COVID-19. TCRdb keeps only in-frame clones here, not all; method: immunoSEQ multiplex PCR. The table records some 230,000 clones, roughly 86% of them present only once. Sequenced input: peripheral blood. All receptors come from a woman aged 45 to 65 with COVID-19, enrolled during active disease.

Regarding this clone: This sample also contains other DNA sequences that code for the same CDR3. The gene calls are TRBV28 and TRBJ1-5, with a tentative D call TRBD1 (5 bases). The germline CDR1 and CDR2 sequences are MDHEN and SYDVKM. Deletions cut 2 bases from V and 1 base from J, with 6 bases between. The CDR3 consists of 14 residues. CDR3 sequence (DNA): TGTGCCAGCAGTTTAGGGGGGAGCAATCAGCCCCAGCATTTT. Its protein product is CASSLGGSNQPQHF.

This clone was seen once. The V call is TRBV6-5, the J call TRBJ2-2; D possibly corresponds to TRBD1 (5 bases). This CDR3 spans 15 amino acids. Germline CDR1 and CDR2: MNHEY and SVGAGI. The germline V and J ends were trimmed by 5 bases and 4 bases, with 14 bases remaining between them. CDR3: CASSRQGWGTGELFF. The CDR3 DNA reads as TGTGCCAGCAGTCGGCAGGGTTGGGGCACCGGGGAGCTGTTTTTT.

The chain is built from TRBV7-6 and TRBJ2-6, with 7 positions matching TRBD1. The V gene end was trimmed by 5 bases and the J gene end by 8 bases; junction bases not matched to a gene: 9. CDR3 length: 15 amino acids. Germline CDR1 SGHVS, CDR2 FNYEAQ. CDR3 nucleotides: TGTGCCAGCAGCACGGGGACAGCTGGAACCAACGTCCTGACTTTC. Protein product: CASSTGTAGTNVLTF.

This CDR3 is CASRQGGGDEQFF. In nucleotides, the CDR3 is TGCGCCTCACGACAGGGTGGAGGCGATGAGCAGTTCTTC. The gene calls are TRBV10-2 and TRBJ2-1, with 7 bases fitting TRBD1. Germline CDR1 and CDR2: WSHSY and SAAADI. V lost 11 bases, J lost 8 bases, and 12 bases stayed unmatched. The CDR3 is made up of 13 amino acids.

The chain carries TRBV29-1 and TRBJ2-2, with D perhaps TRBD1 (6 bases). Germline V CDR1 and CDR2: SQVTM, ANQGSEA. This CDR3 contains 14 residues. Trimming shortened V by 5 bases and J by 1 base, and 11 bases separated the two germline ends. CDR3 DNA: TGCAGCGTTCTCGGGACAATGAACACCGGGGAGCTGTTTTTT. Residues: CSVLGTMNTGELFF.

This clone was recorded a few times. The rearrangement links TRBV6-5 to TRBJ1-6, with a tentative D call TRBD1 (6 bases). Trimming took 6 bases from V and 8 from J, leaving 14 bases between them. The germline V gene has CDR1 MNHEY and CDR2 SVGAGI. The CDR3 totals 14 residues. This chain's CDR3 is CASSGRQGYSPLHF. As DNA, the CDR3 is TGTGCCAGCAGCGGAAGGCAGGGGTATTCACCCCTCCACTTT.

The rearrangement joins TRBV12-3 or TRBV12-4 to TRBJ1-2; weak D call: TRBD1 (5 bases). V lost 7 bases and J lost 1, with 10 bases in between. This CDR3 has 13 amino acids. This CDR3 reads CASIGGFNYGYTF. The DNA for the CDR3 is TGTGCCAGCATTGGGGGGTTTAACTATGGCTACACCTTC.

DNA of the CDR3: TGTGCCAGCAGCCAGATAGCCGTTTACAATGAGCAGTTCTTC. It yields the protein CASSQIAVYNEQFF. The V call is TRBV5-6, the J call TRBJ2-1; D ambiguous. Trimming removed 4 bases from V and 4 bases from J, with 12 bases in between. The CDR3 extends over 14 amino acids. Germline CDR1 reads SGHDT; CDR2 reads YYEEEE.